One TCR beta chain is described in this entry. V lost 5 bases to trimming and J lost 4 bases, with 14 bases between them. The CDR3 length is 14 residues. Germline V gene lookup returns CDR1 MNHEY and CDR2 SVGAGI. Data came from immunoSEQ multiplex PCR; TCRdb stores just in-frame clones and leaves some out. Of approximately 82,000 clones in the sample, over 80% were seen once. The data are from a study of blood T cell repertoires in COVID-19. Study at large: The samples span acute and convalescent COVID-19 from the United States, Italy and Spain.

This chain joins TRBV6-5 and TRBJ1-1; D might be TRBD1 (6 bases). The material sequenced was peripheral blood. The receptor was isolated from a woman between 70 and 85 years old with active or convalescent COVID-19. The chain's CDR3 is CASSHDRSSTEAFF. DNA of the CDR3: TGTGCCAGCAGTCATGACAGGTCCTCCACTGAAGCTTTCTTT.